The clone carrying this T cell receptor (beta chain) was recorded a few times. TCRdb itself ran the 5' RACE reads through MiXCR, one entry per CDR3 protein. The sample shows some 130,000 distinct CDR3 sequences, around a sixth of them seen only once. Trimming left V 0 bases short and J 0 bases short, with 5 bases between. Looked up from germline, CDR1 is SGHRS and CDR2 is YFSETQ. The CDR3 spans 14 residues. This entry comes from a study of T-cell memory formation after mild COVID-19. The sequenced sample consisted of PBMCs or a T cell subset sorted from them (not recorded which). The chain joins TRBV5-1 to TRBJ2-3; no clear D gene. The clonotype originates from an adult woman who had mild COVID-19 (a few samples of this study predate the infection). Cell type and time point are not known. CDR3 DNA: TGCGCCAGCAGCTTGGAGGGCAGCACAGATACGCAGTATTTT. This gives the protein CASSLEGSTDTQYF.